Each of the 15 T cell receptor beta chains below was sequenced from the same sample in a study of technical replicates of blood from a few donors. The repertoire was sequenced with immunoSEQ multiplex PCR; TCRdb's copy has only in-frame clones and lacks some. The profile shows about 54,000 clones, roughly 94% of them singletons. Sequencing input: T cells isolated from PBMCs. Receptors were obtained from a human donor in good health.

The J gene is TRBJ1-4, the V gene TRBV10-2, with 7 bases identical to TRBD1. This CDR3 contains 14 residues. Germline CDR1 is WSHSY and CDR2 is SAAADI. The ends lost 2 bases at V and 8 bases at J; junction bases unmatched: 5. This CDR3 reads CASSESKGQEKLFF. CDR3 bases: TGCGCCAGCAGTGAGAGTAAGGGACAGGAAAAACTGTTTTTT.

The V gene is TRBV6-5, the J gene TRBJ1-3, with 7 bases aligning to TRBD1. CDR3 size: 15 residues. The ends lost 4 bases at V and 0 bases at J; junction bases unmatched: 3. CDR1 is MNHEY, CDR2 SVGAGI, per germline. CDR3 sequence (DNA): TGTGCCAGCAGTTTCCGACAGGGCTCTGGAAACACCATATATTTT. As protein: CASSFRQGSGNTIYF.

The chain carries TRBV7-9 and TRBJ2-3; no clear D. The CDR3 totals 11 residues. V was pared by 6 bases and J by 7 bases, with 8 bases between. Germline V lookup: CDR1 SEHNR, CDR2 FQNEAQ (reference sequence). The CDR3 DNA reads TGTGCCAGCAGTTCACAGAATACGCAGTATTTT. Amino acid sequence: CASSSQNTQYF.

About this clone itself: Other DNA sequences from this sample encode an identical CDR3 as well. The chain joins TRBV28 to TRBJ1-4; D ambiguous. Trimming removed 2 bases at V and 0 bases at J, with 7 bases between. The CDR3 loop spans 15 amino acids. Germline values: CDR1 MDHEN, CDR2 SYDVKM. CDR3 DNA: TGTGCCAGCAGTTTAGAGGGAGCAACTAATGAAAAACTGTTTTTT. It yields the protein CASSLEGATNEKLFF.

The rearrangement joins TRBV11-2 to TRBJ2-3; D might be TRBD2 (6 bases). The V gene lost 0 bases and the J gene lost 0 bases, with 16 bases spanning the gap. The CDR3 loop spans 18 amino acids. Germline V gene data show CDR1 as SGHAT and CDR2 as FQNNGV. The DNA for the CDR3 is TGTGCCAGCAGCTTAGATCTGGCTAGCGTCTCGAGCACAGATACGCAGTATTTT. This codes for CASSLDLASVSSTDTQYF.

The chain combines TRBV15 with TRBJ1-5; a possible D gene is TRBD1 (6 bases). Per germline, CDR1 LNHNV and CDR2 YYDKDF (reference sequence). V shed 0 bases and J shed 4 bases, with 13 bases lying between them. The CDR3 length is 16 residues. The CDR3 nucleotides read TGTGCCACCAGCAGAGACGGGGGGCAGGGTAATCAGCCCCAGCATTTT. Translation gives CATSRDGGQGNQPQHF. The variable domain in full, completed from reference TRBV15 and TRBJ1-5, reads DAMVIQNPRYQVTQFGKPVTLSCSQTLNHNVMYWYQQKSSQAPKLLFHYYDKDFNNEADTPDNFQSRRPNTSFCFLDIRSPGLGDTAMYLCATSRDGGQGNQPQHFGDGTRLSIL.

The chain is built from TRBV7-9 and TRBJ1-2, with D perhaps matching TRBD1 (5 bases). The V gene's germline CDR1 is SEHNR and CDR2 FQNEAQ (reference sequence). The V and J ends lost 0 bases and 4 bases respectively, with 9 bases between them. The CDR3 is made up of 14 amino acids. In DNA, the CDR3 is TGTGCCAGCAGCTTAGCAGGGGTGGGCTATGGCTACACCTTC. Translating gives CASSLAGVGYGYTF.

This rearrangement joins TRBV18 to TRBJ2-5; the D is unclear. The germline V gene encodes CDR1 KGHSH and CDR2 LQKENI. V lost 1 base and J 0 bases, leaving 6 bases between the germline ends. CDR3 size: 14 residues. In DNA, the CDR3 is TGTGCCAGCTCACCACTGGAGTACCAAGAGACCCAGTACTTC. Translated, it gives CASSPLEYQETQYF. Together with reference TRBV18 and TRBJ2-5, the CDR3 gives the full variable domain: NAGVMQNPRHLVRRRGQEARLRCSPMKGHSHVYWYRQLPEEGLKFMVYLQKENIIDESGMPKERFSAEFPKEGPSILRIQQVVRGDSAAYFCASSPLEYQETQYFGPGTRLLVL.

CDR3 sequence: CASSLYSGANVLTF. DNA for the CDR3: TGCGCCAGCAGCCTATACTCTGGGGCCAACGTCCTGACTTTC. The gene calls are TRBV5-1 and TRBJ2-6; no reliable D call. This CDR3 region has 14 residues. Trimming removed 4 bases from V and 0 bases from J, with 5 bases in between. Germline V gives CDR1 SGHRS, CDR2 YFSETQ. The entire variable domain, with the rest obtained from reference TRBV5-1 and TRBJ2-6, is as follows: KAGVTQTPRYLIKTRGQQVTLSCSPISGHRSVSWYQQTPGQGLQFLFEYFSETQRNKGNFPGRFSGRQFSNSRSEMNVSTLELGDSALYLCASSLYSGANVLTFGAGSRLTVL.

The J gene is TRBJ2-1, the V gene TRBV6-5, with 10 bases lining up with TRBD2. Germline V CDR1 and CDR2: MNHEY, SVGAGI. The CDR3 spans 15 residues. The ends lost 5 bases at V and 4 bases at J; junction bases unmatched: 5. The CDR3 DNA sequence: TGTGCCAGCAGTGTATCTAGCGGGGGTTACAATGAGCAGTTCTTC. Translation gives CASSVSSGGYNEQFF.

The rearrangement links TRBV7-9 to TRBJ2-2; D ambiguous. Trimming removed 8 bases at V and 6 bases at J, with 7 bases between. Germline loops: CDR1 SEHNR, CDR2 FQNEAQ (reference sequence). There are 11 residues in the CDR3. CDR3 DNA sequence: TGTGCCAGCGTTCGCGCCGGGGAGCTGTTTTTT. As protein: CASVRAGELFF.

In this sample, this clone turned up once. This chain connects TRBV5-1 to TRBJ2-3; TRBD1 matches 9 bases. The CDR3 is 17 residues long. Per the germline V gene, CDR1 is SGHRS and CDR2 is YFSETQ. Unmatched junction bases numbered 8, after V lost 0 bases and J lost 3 bases. The CDR3 loop reads CASSLGFPTGGTDTQYF. Written as DNA, the CDR3 is TGCGCCAGCAGCTTGGGATTTCCGACAGGGGGTACAGATACGCAGTATTTT.

V and J are TRBV6-5 and TRBJ2-1; D uncertain. Trimming removed 4 bases at V and 1 base at J, with 8 bases between. This CDR3 has 14 residues. CDR1 and CDR2 (germline): MNHEY, SVGAGI. CDR3 sequence (DNA): TGTGCCAGCAGTTCCTTAGTTTCCTACAATGAGCAGTTCTTC. This translates into CASSSLVSYNEQFF.

The chain couples TRBV7-2 to TRBJ2-2; 8 bases are shared with TRBD1. This CDR3 contains 14 residues. V dropped 6 bases and J dropped 3; count of bases not matched to a gene: 3. Germline V gives CDR1 SGHTA, CDR2 FQGNSA. CDR3 in amino acids: CASRLTGDTGELFF. CDR3 nucleotide sequence: TGTGCCAGCAGGTTGACAGGGGACACCGGGGAGCTGTTTTTT.

The V call is TRBV15, the J call TRBJ1-2, with 7 bases that match TRBD1. The CDR3 totals 12 residues. The trim removed 5 bases at V and 4 bases at J, leaving 1 base unmatched. From germline, CDR1 is LNHNV and CDR2 YYDKDF (reference sequence). The CDR3 region is CATSRTGYGYTF. The CDR3, as DNA: TGTGCCACCAGCCGGACAGGCTATGGCTACACCTTC.